Below are 16 T cell receptor beta chains sequenced from a single sample in a study of blood T cell repertoires in COVID-19. Libraries were prepared by immunoSEQ multiplex PCR; TCRdb keeps only in-frame clonotypes and omits some of them. The profile shows around 230,000 clones, approximately 83% of them singletons. The sequenced material came from peripheral blood. The receptors derive from a man in his forties with acute or convalescent COVID-19.

The chain couples TRBV18 to TRBJ2-7, with 9 bases aligning to TRBD1. Germline lookup yields CDR1 KGHSH and CDR2 LQKENI. CDR3 length equals 14 residues. V lost 4 bases and J lost 5; bases outside the gene matches: 6. CDR3: CASSLGTGRNEQYF. DNA of the CDR3: TGTGCCAGCTCACTGGGGACAGGGAGGAACGAGCAGTACTTC.

V is TRBV30 and J is TRBJ1-2; TRBD1 might be the D (6 bases). CDR1 and CDR2 (germline): GTSNPN, SVGIG (reference sequence). V lost 0 bases, J lost 8 bases, and 7 bases lay in between. The CDR3 is made up of 11 amino acids. Written as DNA, the CDR3 is TGTGCCTGGAGTGTAAGGGGGGGCTACACCTTC. It is translated as CAWSVRGGYTF.

The genes are TRBV7-3 and TRBJ2-2; D remains ambiguous. Germline lookup yields CDR1 SGHTA and CDR2 FQGTGA. This CDR3 is built from 13 residues. Trimming cost V 0 bases and J 5 bases, with 4 bases left between them. Written as DNA, the CDR3 is TGTGCCAGCAGCTTAACCCCAACCGGGGAGCTGTTTTTT. This codes for CASSLTPTGELFF. Based on the CDR3 plus reference TRBV7-3 and TRBJ2-2, the full variable domain is GAGVSQTPSNKVTEKGKYVELRCDPISGHTALYWYRQSLGQGPEFLIYFQGTGAADDSGLPNDRFFAVRPEGSVSTLKIQRTERGDSAVYLCASSLTPTGELFFGEGSRLTVL.

This sequence joins TRBV24-1 and TRBJ1-1, with 10 bases identical to TRBD1. J gave up 1 base and V 8 bases, and 6 bases lay outside the gene matches. This CDR3 contains 15 residues. The germline V gene encodes CDR1 KGHDR and CDR2 SFDVKD. The CDR3 sequence is CATTPWTGGNTEAFF. CDR3 in DNA: TGTGCCACCACACCTTGGACAGGGGGGAACACTGAAGCTTTCTTT.

This clone has only a few counts. The chain links TRBV6-5 to TRBJ1-4, with D perhaps TRBD1 (5 bases). Germline assignment: CDR1 MNHEY and CDR2 SVGAGI. The CDR3 contains 14 residues. Trimming removed 6 bases at V and 4 bases at J, with 12 bases between. The CDR3 region is CASRRTTGNEKLFF. For the CDR3, the DNA is TGTGCCAGCAGAAGGACAACCGGTAATGAAAAACTGTTTTTT.

In the case of this clone: Other DNA sequences in this specimen translate into the identical CDR3. The rearrangement links TRBV5-1 to TRBJ2-3; 10 positions match TRBD1. The germline V gene has CDR1 SGHRS and CDR2 YFSETQ. Germline trimming cut 1 base from V and 1 base from J; bases unmatched to any gene: 3. The CDR3 has 16 amino acids. CDR3 sequence: CASSLSGTGGTDTQYF. CDR3 DNA: TGCGCCAGCAGCTTGTCCGGGACAGGGGGCACAGATACGCAGTATTTT.

This rearrangement joins TRBV6-5 to TRBJ2-1; 14 positions agree with TRBD2. The V segment lost 6 bases and the J segment 10 bases; nucleotides outside the gene matches: 8. The CDR3 has 15 residues. In germline, CDR1 is MNHEY, CDR2 SVGAGI. The CDR3 sequence is CASSLGLAGDQEQFF. CDR3 bases: TGTGCCAGCAGCTTGGGACTAGCGGGAGATCAAGAGCAGTTCTTC.

The V call is TRBV7-6, the J call TRBJ2-3, with 8 bases aligning to TRBD1. CDR1 is SGHVS and CDR2 is FNYEAQ in the germline V gene. This CDR3 has 16 amino acids. The V and J ends lost 4 bases and 5 bases, in that order; junction bases with no gene match: 11. CDR3: CASSSRGQGAKDTQYF. CDR3 DNA: TGTGCCAGCAGCTCTCGAGGGCAGGGGGCAAAAGATACGCAGTATTTT.

This clone was observed once. The chain carries TRBV3-1 (or the pseudogene TRBV3-2) and TRBJ2-3, with a weak D call TRBD2 (7 bases). Germline CDR1 LGHDT, CDR2 YNNKEL (reference sequence). The CDR3 is 11 amino acids. V dropped 8 bases and J dropped 8 bases, with 11 bases sitting between them. The chain's CDR3 is CASEGGGTQYF. Written as DNA, the CDR3 is TGTGCCAGCGAAGGGGGGGGTACGCAGTATTTT.

This rearrangement joins TRBV4-2 to TRBJ2-7, with TRBD1 matching over 7 bases. With 3 bases clipped from V and 3 bases from J, the junction kept 8 bases outside the gene matches. The CDR3 spans 15 residues. Germline V gives CDR1 LGHNA, CDR2 YNFKEQ. CDR3 protein: CASSHLGTASYEQYF. The CDR3 DNA reads as TGTGCCAGCAGCCATCTGGGGACAGCGAGCTACGAGCAGTACTTC.

This chain uses TRBV5-1 with TRBJ2-3; a weak D match, TRBD1 (5 bases). Germline CDR1 and CDR2: SGHRS and YFSETQ. The CDR3 consists of 15 residues. Trimming removed 6 bases at V and 2 bases at J, with 16 bases between. The CDR3 DNA sequence: TGCGCCAGCACCAAAGACAGACCGGACACAGATACGCAGTATTTT. Translating it yields CASTKDRPDTDTQYF.

This clone was detected only once. This chain uses TRBV19 with TRBJ2-7; 13 bases are a match to TRBD2. This CDR3 region has 18 residues. Unmatched junction bases numbered 11, after V lost 4 bases and J lost 2 bases. Germline CDR1 is LNHDA and CDR2 is SQIVND (reference sequence). The CDR3 sequence: CASSKKVGTSGAPYEQYF. DNA for the CDR3: TGTGCCAGTAGTAAAAAGGTAGGGACTAGCGGGGCACCCTACGAGCAGTACTTC.

A few counts support this clone. This chain links TRBV5-1 with TRBJ2-2, with 8 bases that match TRBD1. This CDR3 has 14 residues. CDR1 SGHRS and CDR2 YFSETQ come from the germline V gene. Trimming at V came to 2 bases and at J to 5 bases, leaving 2 bases not matched to a gene. The chain's CDR3 is CASSFTGGTGELFF. Written as DNA, the CDR3 is TGCGCCAGCAGCTTCACAGGGGGGACCGGGGAGCTGTTTTTT.

The chain carries TRBV7-9 and TRBJ2-1; 9 positions agree with TRBD2. CDR3 length: 15 amino acids. Germline-derived CDR1 and CDR2 are SEHNR and FQNEAQ (reference sequence). With V trimmed by 7 bases and J by 2 bases, 6 bases remained unmatched. CDR3 loop: CASISREGPYNEQFF. The CDR3 region has the DNA TGTGCCAGCATCTCGCGGGAGGGCCCCTACAATGAGCAGTTCTTC.

The chain employs TRBV3-1 (or the pseudogene TRBV3-2) and TRBJ1-5; no definite D call. With 1 base removed from V and 5 bases from J, the gap between germline ends came to 9 bases. The length of the CDR3 is 14 residues. CDR1 LGHDT and CDR2 YNNKEL come from the germline V gene (reference sequence). In DNA, the CDR3 is TGTGCCAGCAGCCAAGGGTATCAGGATCAGCCCCAGCATTTT. This encodes CASSQGYQDQPQHF.

Written as DNA, the CDR3 is TGTGCCAGCAGTGGGTTCGGAGTTGCAACTAATGAAAAACTGTTTTTT. This sequence encodes CASSGFGVATNEKLFF. The chain employs TRBV25-1 and TRBJ1-4, with D uncertain. This CDR3 contains 16 residues. Germline V gene sequence: CDR1 MGHDK, CDR2 SYGVNS. The V gene lost 4 bases and the J gene lost 0 bases, with 12 bases spanning the gap.